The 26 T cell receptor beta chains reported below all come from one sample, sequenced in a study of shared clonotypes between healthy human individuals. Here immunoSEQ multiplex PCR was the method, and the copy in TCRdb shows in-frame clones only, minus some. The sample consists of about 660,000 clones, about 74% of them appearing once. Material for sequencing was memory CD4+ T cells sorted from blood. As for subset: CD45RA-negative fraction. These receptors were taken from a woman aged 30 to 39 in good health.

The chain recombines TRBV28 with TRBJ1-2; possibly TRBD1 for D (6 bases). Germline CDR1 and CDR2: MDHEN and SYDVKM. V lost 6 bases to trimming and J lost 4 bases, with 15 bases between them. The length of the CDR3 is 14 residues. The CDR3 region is CASREGGSGYGYTF. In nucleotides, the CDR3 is TGTGCCAGCAGAGAAGGGGGATCCGGCTATGGCTACACCTTC.

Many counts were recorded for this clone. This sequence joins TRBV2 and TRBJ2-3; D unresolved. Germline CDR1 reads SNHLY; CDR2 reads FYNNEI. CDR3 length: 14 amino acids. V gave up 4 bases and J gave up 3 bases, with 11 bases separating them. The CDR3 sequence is CASSVASPTDTQYF. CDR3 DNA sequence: TGTGCCAGCAGTGTGGCTAGTCCGACAGATACGCAGTATTTT.

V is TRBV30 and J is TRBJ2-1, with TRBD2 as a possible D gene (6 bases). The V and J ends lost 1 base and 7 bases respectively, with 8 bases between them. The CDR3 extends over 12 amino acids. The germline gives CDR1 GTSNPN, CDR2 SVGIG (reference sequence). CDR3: CAWSDGRNEQFF. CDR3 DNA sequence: TGTGCCTGGAGTGACGGGAGAAATGAGCAGTTCTTC.

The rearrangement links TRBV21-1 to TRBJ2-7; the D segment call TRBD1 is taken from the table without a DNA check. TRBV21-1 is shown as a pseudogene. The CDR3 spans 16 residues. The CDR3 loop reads CASRPGTGGGGYEQYF. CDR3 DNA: TGTGCCAGCCGTCCCGGGACAGGGGGCGGGGGCTACGAGCAGTACTTC.

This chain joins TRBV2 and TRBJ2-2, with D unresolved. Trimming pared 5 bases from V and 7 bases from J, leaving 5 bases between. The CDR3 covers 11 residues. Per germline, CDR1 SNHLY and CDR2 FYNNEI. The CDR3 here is CASSISGELFF. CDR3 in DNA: TGTGCCAGCAGTATCAGCGGGGAGCTGTTTTTT.

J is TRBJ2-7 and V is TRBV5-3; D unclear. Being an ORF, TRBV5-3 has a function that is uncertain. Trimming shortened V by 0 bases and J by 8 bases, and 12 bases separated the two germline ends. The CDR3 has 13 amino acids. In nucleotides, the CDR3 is TGTGCCAGAAGCTTGGACGGCCCTACGCAGCAGTACTTC. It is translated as CARSLDGPTQQYF.

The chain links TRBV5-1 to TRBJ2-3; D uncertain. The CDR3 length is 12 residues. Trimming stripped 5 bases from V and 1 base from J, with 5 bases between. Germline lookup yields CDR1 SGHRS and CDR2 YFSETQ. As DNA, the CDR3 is TGCGCCAGCAGACAAGGCACAGATACGCAGTATTTT. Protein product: CASRQGTDTQYF.

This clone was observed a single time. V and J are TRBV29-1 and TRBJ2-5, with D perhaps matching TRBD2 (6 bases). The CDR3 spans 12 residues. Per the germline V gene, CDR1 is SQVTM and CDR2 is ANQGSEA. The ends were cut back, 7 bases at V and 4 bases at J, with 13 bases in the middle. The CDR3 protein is CSGRDGTETQYF. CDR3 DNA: TGCAGCGGGCGGGACGGAACAGAGACCCAGTACTTC.

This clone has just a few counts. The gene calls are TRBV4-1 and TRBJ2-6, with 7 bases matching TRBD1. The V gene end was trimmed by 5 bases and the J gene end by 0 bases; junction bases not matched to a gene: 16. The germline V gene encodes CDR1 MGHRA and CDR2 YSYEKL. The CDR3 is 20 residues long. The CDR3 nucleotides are TGCGCCAGCAGCGCACGCACCCGGACAGGTGAACTCTCTGGGGCCAACGTCCTGACTTTC. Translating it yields CASSARTRTGELSGANVLTF.

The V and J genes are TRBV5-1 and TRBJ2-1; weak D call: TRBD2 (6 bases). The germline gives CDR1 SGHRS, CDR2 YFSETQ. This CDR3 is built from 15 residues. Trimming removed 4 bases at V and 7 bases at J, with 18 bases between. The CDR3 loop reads CASSGAGPAVNEQFF. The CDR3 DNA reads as TGCGCCAGCAGCGGAGCGGGCCCAGCCGTTAATGAGCAGTTCTTC.

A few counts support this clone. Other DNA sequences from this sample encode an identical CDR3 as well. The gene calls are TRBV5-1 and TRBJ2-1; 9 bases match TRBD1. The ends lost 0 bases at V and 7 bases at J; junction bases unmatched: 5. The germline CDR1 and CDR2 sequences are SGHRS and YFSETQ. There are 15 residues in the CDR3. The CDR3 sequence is CASSLGDRDLNEQFF. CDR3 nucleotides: TGCGCCAGCAGCTTGGGGGACAGGGACTTGAATGAGCAGTTCTTC.

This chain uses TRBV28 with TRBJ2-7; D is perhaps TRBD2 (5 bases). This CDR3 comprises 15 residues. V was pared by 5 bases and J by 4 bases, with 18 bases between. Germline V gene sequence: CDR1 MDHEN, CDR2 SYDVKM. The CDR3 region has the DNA TGTGCCAGCAGTCCCCCGTCGGACGGGAAATACGAGCAGTACTTC. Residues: CASSPPSDGKYEQYF.

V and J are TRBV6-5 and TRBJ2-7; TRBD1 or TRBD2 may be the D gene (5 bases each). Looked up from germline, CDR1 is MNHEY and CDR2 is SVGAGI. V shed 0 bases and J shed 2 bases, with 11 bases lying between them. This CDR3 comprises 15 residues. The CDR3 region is CASSYSRWGPYEQYF. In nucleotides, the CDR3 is TGTGCCAGCAGTTACTCGAGATGGGGACCCTACGAGCAGTACTTC.

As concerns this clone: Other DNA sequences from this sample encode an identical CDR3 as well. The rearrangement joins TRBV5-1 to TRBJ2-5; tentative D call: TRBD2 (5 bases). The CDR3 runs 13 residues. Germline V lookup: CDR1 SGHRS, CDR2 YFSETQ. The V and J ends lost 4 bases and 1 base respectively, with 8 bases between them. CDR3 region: CASSLGVQETQYF. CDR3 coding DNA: TGCGCCAGCAGCCTCGGGGTCCAAGAGACCCAGTACTTC.

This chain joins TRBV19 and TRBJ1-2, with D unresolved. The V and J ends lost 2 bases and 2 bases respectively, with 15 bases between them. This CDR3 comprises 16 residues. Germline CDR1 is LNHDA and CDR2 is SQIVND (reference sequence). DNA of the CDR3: TGTGCCAGTAGTATATGGAGCGCCTCTCCCAACTATGGCTACACCTTC. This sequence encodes CASSIWSASPNYGYTF.

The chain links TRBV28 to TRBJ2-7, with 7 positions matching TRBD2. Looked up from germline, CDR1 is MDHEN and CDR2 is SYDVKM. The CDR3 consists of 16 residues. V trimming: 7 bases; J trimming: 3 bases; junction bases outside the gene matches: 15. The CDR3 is CASTPGGAGEYYEQYF. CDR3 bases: TGTGCCAGCACCCCAGGAGGGGCGGGGGAATACTACGAGCAGTACTTC.

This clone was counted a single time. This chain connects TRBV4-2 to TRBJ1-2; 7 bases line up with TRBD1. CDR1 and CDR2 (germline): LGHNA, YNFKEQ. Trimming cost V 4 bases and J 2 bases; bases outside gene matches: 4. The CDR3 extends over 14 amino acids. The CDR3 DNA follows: TGTGCCAGCAGCCTGGGGACAGCAAACTATGGCTACACCTTC. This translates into CASSLGTANYGYTF.

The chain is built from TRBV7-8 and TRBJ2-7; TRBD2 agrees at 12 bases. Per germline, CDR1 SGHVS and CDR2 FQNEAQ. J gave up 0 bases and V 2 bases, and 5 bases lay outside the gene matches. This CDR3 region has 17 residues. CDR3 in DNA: TGTGCCAGCAGCTTAACAGGACTAGCGGGATCCTCCTACGAGCAGTACTTC. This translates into CASSLTGLAGSSYEQYF.

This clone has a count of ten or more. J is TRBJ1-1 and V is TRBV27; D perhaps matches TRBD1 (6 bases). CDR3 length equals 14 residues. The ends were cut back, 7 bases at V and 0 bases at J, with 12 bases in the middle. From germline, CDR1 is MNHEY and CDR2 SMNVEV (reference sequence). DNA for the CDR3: TGTGCCAGCAAAAGACAGGAGATGAACACTGAAGCTTTCTTT. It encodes CASKRQEMNTEAFF.

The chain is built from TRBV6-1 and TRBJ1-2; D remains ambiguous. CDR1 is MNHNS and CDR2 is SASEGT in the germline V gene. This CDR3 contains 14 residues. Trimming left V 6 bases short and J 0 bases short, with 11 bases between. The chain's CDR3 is CASRGVITNYGYTF. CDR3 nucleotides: TGTGCCAGCAGGGGAGTGATTACTAACTATGGCTACACCTTC.

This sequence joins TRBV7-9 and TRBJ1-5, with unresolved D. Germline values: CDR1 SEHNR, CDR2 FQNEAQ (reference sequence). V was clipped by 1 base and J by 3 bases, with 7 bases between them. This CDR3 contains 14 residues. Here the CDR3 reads CASSLGEHNQPQHF. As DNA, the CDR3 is TGTGCCAGCAGCTTAGGGGAGCACAATCAGCCCCAGCATTTT.

The CDR3 bases are TGTGCCAGCAGCTTATCCACTAGCGGCGGCTGGGGTGAGCAGTTCTTC. Translation gives CASSLSTSGGWGEQFF. The chain employs TRBV11-3 and TRBJ2-1; 8 positions match TRBD2. V lost 2 bases, J lost 9 bases, and 12 bases stayed unmatched. The CDR3 loop spans 16 amino acids. CDR1 is SGHNT and CDR2 is YENEEA in the germline V gene.

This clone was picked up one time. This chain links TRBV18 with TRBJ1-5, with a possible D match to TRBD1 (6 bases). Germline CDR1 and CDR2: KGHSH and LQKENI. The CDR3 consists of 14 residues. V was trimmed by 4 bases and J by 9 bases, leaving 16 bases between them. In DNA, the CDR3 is TGTGCCAGCTCACTGACCGGGCAGGGGCGGCCCCAGCATTTT. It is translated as CASSLTGQGRPQHF.

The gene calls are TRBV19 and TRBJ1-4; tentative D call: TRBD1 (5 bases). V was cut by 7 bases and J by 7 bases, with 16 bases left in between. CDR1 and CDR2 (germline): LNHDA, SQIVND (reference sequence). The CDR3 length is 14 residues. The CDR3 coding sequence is TGTGCCAGTACTGAGTCAGGGCGAGGTGAAAAACTGTTTTTT. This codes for CASTESGRGEKLFF. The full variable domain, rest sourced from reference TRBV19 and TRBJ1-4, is DGGITQSPKYLFRKEGQNVTLSCEQNLNHDAMYWYRQDPGQGLRLIYYSQIVNDFQKGDIAEGYSVSREKKESFPLTVTSAQKNPTAFYLCASTESGRGEKLFFGSGTQLSVL.

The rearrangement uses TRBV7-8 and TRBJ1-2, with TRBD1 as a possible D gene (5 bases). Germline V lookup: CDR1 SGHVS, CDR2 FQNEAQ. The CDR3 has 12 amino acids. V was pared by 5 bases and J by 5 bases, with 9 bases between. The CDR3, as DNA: TGTGCCAGCAGCAATGACAGTTATGGCTACACCTTC. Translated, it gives CASSNDSYGYTF.

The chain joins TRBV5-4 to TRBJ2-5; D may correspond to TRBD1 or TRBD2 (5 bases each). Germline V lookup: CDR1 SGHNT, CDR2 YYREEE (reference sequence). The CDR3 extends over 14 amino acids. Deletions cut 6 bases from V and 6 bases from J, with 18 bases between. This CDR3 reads CASTPSGPHQTQYF. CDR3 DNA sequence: TGTGCCAGCACCCCCTCGGGGCCCCATCAGACCCAGTACTTC.